The source of this T cell receptor beta chain is a study of blood T cells in healthy people across ages. CDR3 length equals 16 residues. Germline assignment: CDR1 SGHTA and CDR2 FQGNSA. The germline V and J ends were trimmed by 5 bases and 5 bases, with 20 bases remaining between them. With a J-beta primer mix and a sample-barcoded 5' primer, a second PCR ran roughly 6 to 11 cycles. MiXCR, run by TCRdb on the 5' RACE reads, gives a single entry per CDR3 protein. The table includes about 1.5 million distinct CDR3 sequences, approximately 43% detected once. This clonotype originated in a woman aged 18-30 years in good health. V usage is TRBV7-2 and J usage is TRBJ2-3; D tentatively fits TRBD1 or TRBD2 (6 bases each). Sequencing used blood. CDR3 in DNA: TGTGCCAGCAGCCTCGCGGTGGGGGGCTTAGGAGATACGCAGTATTTT. Its protein is CASSLAVGGLGDTQYF.